Shown below are 15 T cell receptor beta chains from a single sample sequenced in a study of blood T cell repertoires in COVID-19. This table comes from immunoSEQ multiplex PCR, and its TCRdb copy is limited to in-frame clones, with some not included. The data contain approximately 280,000 clones, about 89% of them seen just once; the ten biggest clones take up under 3%. Source material: PBMCs or T cells enriched from blood (not recorded which). The source of these receptors is a woman aged 18 to 35 who had recovered from COVID-19.

This rearrangement joins TRBV29-1 to TRBJ2-7; TRBD1 agrees at 7 bases. Germline loops: CDR1 SQVTM, CDR2 ANQGSEA. The CDR3 loop spans 12 amino acids. V lost 1 base to trimming and J lost 3 bases; unmatched junction nucleotides: 0. CDR3 in amino acids: CSVEGTGYEQYF. CDR3 bases: TGCAGCGTTGAAGGGACAGGCTACGAGCAGTACTTC.

J is TRBJ2-3 and V is TRBV2, with D possibly matching TRBD1 (6 bases). The ends were cut back, 4 bases at V and 0 bases at J, with 11 bases in the middle. Germline-derived CDR1 and CDR2 are SNHLY and FYNNEI. The length of the CDR3 is 15 residues. CDR3 DNA sequence: TGTGCCAGCAGTGGAGACAGGACTAGCACAGATACGCAGTATTTT. This codes for CASSGDRTSTDTQYF.

This rearrangement joins TRBV19 to TRBJ2-2; D is unresolved. Germline CDR1 is LNHDA and CDR2 is SQIVND (reference sequence). Trimming pared 3 bases from V and 4 bases from J, leaving 6 bases between. There are 13 residues in the CDR3. The CDR3 DNA follows: TGTGCCAGTAGTATGTTGAGCACCGGGGAGCTGTTTTTT. Translating gives CASSMLSTGELFF.

The CDR3 nucleotides read TGCGCCAGCAGCCATTTAGGGGGCCAAGCTAACTATGGCTACACCTTC. Protein: CASSHLGGQANYGYTF. V is TRBV4-1 and J is TRBJ1-2; 7 bases are a match to TRBD1. Germline CDR1 reads MGHRA; CDR2 reads YSYEKL. J lost 0 bases, V lost 3 bases, and 7 bases had no gene match. The CDR3 consists of 16 residues.

The genes are TRBV4-3 and TRBJ2-3; a weak D match, TRBD1 (5 bases). The length of the CDR3 is 17 residues. Germline V CDR1 and CDR2: LGHNA, YSLEER. Trimming took off 1 base at V and 0 bases at J, with 14 bases between the two ends. CDR3 protein: CASSQVGVPSSTDTQYF. CDR3 in DNA: TGCGCCAGCAGCCAAGTAGGGGTCCCCTCTAGCACAGATACGCAGTATTTT.

The chain recombines TRBV27 with TRBJ2-7; TRBD2 is a possible D gene (6 bases). The CDR3 is 15 residues long. V lost 3 bases and J lost 6, with 18 bases in between. In germline, CDR1 is MNHEY, CDR2 SMNVEV (reference sequence). The CDR3 protein is CASSFGSGVSLEQYF. The CDR3 coding sequence is TGTGCCAGCAGTTTTGGGTCGGGGGTCTCTCTCGAGCAGTACTTC.

The CDR3 here is CASSQDVGHEQYF. The CDR3 DNA follows: TGCGCCAGCAGCCAAGATGTGGGCCACGAGCAGTACTTC. This chain joins TRBV4-1 and TRBJ2-7; D is unclear. This CDR3 comprises 13 residues. V was clipped by 0 bases and J by 5 bases, with 8 bases between them. Germline assignment: CDR1 MGHRA and CDR2 YSYEKL.

The genes are TRBV5-6 and TRBJ2-7; D is perhaps TRBD2 (5 bases). The V and J ends lost 4 bases and 3 bases respectively, with 20 bases between them. The CDR3 runs 16 residues. The germline gives CDR1 SGHDT, CDR2 YYEEEE. The CDR3 loop reads CASSHTRSGASYEQYF. DNA of the CDR3: TGTGCCAGCAGCCATACAAGGAGCGGAGCAAGCTACGAGCAGTACTTC.

In this sample, this clone turned up a few times. In the same sample, other DNA sequences code for this CDR3. The V and J genes are TRBV19 and TRBJ1-5; maybe TRBD1 (5 bases). The CDR3 has 13 residues. CDR1 and CDR2 from the germline V gene are LNHDA and SQIVND (reference sequence). Trimming stripped 4 bases from V and 3 bases from J, with 7 bases between. CDR3: CASSKTVNQPQHF. The CDR3 coding sequence is TGTGCCAGTAGTAAGACAGTCAATCAGCCCCAGCATTTT.

The chain has TRBV25-1 and TRBJ1-2; D remains ambiguous. With 3 bases removed from V and 3 bases from J, the gap between germline ends came to 8 bases. Germline assignment: CDR1 MGHDK and CDR2 SYGVNS. The CDR3 has 13 residues. The CDR3 loop reads CASSDAADYGYTF. CDR3 bases: TGTGCCAGCAGTGATGCGGCAGACTATGGCTACACCTTC.

The chain joins TRBV9 to TRBJ2-7; TRBD2 matches at 13 bases. The V segment lost 3 bases and the J segment 7 bases; nucleotides outside the gene matches: 4. The CDR3 runs 14 residues. Germline V gene lookup returns CDR1 SGDLS and CDR2 YYNGEE. CDR3 DNA: TGTGCCAGCAGCGCCACGGGACTAGCGGGGGAGCAGTACTTC. It translates to CASSATGLAGEQYF.

The V gene is TRBV2, the J gene TRBJ1-4; D is ambiguous. Germline values: CDR1 SNHLY, CDR2 FYNNEI. Deletions cut 7 bases from V and 8 bases from J, with 20 bases between. The CDR3 runs 15 residues. The CDR3 DNA reads as TGTGCCAGCACTATCTTGGGCGGGGTGTCGGAAAAACTGTTTTTT. The encoded protein is CASTILGGVSEKLFF.

V usage is TRBV14 and J usage is TRBJ2-1, with 10 bases aligning to TRBD2. V was pared by 3 bases and J by 4 bases, with 6 bases of the junction left unmatched. Germline assignment: CDR1 SGHDN and CDR2 FVKESK. There are 16 residues in the CDR3. The CDR3 protein is CASSQGGLAAYNEQFF. The CDR3 DNA sequence: TGTGCCAGCAGCCAGGGAGGACTAGCGGCATACAATGAGCAGTTCTTC.

The chain combines TRBV11-2 with TRBJ2-3; TRBD2 matches 12 bases. Germline values: CDR1 SGHAT, CDR2 FQNNGV. V dropped 4 bases and J dropped 5; count of bases not matched to a gene: 10. This CDR3 spans 17 amino acids. CDR3: CASSSNLLAGGVDTQYF. CDR3 sequence (DNA): TGTGCCAGCAGCTCCAATCTCCTAGCGGGGGGGGTAGATACGCAGTATTTT. The whole variable domain, filled in from reference TRBV11-2 and TRBJ2-3, reads EAGVAQSPRYKIIEKRQSVAFWCNPISGHATLYWYQQILGQGPKLLIQFQNNGVVDDSQLPKDRFSAERLKGVDSTLKIQPAKLEDSAVYLCASSSNLLAGGVDTQYFGPGTRLTVL.

This clone has more than one count but fewer than ten. The chain carries TRBV13 and TRBJ1-1; no firm D call. Germline values: CDR1 PRHDT, CDR2 FYEKMQ (reference sequence). Trimming removed 1 base from V and 3 bases from J, with 6 bases in between. CDR3 length: 13 amino acids. The CDR3 DNA reads as TGTGCCAGCAGCTTAGAGTACTACACTGAAGCTTTCTTT. Its protein product is CASSLEYYTEAFF.